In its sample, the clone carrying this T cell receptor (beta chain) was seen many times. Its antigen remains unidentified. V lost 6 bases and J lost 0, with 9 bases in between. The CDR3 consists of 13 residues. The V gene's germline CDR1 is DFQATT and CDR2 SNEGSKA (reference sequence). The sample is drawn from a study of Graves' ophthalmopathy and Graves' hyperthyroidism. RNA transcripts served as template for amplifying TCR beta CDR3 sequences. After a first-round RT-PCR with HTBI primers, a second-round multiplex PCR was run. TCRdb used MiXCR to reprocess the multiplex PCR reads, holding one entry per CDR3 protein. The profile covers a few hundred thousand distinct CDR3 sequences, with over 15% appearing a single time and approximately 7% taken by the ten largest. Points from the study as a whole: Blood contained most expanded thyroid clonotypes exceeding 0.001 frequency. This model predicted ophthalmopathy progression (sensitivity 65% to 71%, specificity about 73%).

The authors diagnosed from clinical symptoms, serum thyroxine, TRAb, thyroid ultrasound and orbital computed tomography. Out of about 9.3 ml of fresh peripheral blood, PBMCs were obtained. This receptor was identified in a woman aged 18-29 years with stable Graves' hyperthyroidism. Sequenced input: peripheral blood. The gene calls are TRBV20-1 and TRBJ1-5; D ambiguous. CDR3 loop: CSARRSSNQPQHF. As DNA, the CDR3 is TGCAGTGCAAGGAGGAGTAGCAATCAGCCCCAGCATTTT.